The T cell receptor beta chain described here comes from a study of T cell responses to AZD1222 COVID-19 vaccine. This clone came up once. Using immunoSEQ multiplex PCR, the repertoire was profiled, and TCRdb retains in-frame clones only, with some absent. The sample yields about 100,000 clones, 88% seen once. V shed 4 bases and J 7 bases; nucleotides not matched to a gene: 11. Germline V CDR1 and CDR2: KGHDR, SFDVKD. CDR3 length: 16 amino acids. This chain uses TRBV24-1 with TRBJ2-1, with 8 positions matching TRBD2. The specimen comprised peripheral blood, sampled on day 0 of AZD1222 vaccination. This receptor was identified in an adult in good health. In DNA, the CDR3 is TGTGCCACCAGTGACCCCGGGACTAGAGGTACGAATGAGCAGTTCTTC. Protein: CATSDPGTRGTNEQFF.